This TCR beta chain was captured in a study of blood T cell repertoires in COVID-19. As handled by the study authors: Estimation of nucleated cell counts was performed using reference gene primer amplification. This table comes from immunoSEQ multiplex PCR, and its TCRdb copy is limited to in-frame clones, with some not included. V and J calls and clone size are those listed in that table; D and trimming were worked out from the DNA. Of a few hundred thousand clones in the sample, 86% were seen once. In germline, CDR1 is MGHRA, CDR2 YSYEKL. Trimming removed 1 base from V and 2 bases from J; junction bases left unmatched: 10. The CDR3 consists of 18 residues.

The chain is built from TRBV4-1 and TRBJ1-3; 8 nucleotides agree with TRBD1. The sequence was obtained from a woman aged 18-29 years who had recovered from COVID-19. Sequenced input: PBMCs or T cells enriched from blood (not recorded which). CDR3 region: CASSQGRTGRMPGNTIYF. CDR3 coding DNA: TGCGCCAGCAGCCAAGGGAGGACAGGGAGGATGCCTGGAAACACCATATATTTT.